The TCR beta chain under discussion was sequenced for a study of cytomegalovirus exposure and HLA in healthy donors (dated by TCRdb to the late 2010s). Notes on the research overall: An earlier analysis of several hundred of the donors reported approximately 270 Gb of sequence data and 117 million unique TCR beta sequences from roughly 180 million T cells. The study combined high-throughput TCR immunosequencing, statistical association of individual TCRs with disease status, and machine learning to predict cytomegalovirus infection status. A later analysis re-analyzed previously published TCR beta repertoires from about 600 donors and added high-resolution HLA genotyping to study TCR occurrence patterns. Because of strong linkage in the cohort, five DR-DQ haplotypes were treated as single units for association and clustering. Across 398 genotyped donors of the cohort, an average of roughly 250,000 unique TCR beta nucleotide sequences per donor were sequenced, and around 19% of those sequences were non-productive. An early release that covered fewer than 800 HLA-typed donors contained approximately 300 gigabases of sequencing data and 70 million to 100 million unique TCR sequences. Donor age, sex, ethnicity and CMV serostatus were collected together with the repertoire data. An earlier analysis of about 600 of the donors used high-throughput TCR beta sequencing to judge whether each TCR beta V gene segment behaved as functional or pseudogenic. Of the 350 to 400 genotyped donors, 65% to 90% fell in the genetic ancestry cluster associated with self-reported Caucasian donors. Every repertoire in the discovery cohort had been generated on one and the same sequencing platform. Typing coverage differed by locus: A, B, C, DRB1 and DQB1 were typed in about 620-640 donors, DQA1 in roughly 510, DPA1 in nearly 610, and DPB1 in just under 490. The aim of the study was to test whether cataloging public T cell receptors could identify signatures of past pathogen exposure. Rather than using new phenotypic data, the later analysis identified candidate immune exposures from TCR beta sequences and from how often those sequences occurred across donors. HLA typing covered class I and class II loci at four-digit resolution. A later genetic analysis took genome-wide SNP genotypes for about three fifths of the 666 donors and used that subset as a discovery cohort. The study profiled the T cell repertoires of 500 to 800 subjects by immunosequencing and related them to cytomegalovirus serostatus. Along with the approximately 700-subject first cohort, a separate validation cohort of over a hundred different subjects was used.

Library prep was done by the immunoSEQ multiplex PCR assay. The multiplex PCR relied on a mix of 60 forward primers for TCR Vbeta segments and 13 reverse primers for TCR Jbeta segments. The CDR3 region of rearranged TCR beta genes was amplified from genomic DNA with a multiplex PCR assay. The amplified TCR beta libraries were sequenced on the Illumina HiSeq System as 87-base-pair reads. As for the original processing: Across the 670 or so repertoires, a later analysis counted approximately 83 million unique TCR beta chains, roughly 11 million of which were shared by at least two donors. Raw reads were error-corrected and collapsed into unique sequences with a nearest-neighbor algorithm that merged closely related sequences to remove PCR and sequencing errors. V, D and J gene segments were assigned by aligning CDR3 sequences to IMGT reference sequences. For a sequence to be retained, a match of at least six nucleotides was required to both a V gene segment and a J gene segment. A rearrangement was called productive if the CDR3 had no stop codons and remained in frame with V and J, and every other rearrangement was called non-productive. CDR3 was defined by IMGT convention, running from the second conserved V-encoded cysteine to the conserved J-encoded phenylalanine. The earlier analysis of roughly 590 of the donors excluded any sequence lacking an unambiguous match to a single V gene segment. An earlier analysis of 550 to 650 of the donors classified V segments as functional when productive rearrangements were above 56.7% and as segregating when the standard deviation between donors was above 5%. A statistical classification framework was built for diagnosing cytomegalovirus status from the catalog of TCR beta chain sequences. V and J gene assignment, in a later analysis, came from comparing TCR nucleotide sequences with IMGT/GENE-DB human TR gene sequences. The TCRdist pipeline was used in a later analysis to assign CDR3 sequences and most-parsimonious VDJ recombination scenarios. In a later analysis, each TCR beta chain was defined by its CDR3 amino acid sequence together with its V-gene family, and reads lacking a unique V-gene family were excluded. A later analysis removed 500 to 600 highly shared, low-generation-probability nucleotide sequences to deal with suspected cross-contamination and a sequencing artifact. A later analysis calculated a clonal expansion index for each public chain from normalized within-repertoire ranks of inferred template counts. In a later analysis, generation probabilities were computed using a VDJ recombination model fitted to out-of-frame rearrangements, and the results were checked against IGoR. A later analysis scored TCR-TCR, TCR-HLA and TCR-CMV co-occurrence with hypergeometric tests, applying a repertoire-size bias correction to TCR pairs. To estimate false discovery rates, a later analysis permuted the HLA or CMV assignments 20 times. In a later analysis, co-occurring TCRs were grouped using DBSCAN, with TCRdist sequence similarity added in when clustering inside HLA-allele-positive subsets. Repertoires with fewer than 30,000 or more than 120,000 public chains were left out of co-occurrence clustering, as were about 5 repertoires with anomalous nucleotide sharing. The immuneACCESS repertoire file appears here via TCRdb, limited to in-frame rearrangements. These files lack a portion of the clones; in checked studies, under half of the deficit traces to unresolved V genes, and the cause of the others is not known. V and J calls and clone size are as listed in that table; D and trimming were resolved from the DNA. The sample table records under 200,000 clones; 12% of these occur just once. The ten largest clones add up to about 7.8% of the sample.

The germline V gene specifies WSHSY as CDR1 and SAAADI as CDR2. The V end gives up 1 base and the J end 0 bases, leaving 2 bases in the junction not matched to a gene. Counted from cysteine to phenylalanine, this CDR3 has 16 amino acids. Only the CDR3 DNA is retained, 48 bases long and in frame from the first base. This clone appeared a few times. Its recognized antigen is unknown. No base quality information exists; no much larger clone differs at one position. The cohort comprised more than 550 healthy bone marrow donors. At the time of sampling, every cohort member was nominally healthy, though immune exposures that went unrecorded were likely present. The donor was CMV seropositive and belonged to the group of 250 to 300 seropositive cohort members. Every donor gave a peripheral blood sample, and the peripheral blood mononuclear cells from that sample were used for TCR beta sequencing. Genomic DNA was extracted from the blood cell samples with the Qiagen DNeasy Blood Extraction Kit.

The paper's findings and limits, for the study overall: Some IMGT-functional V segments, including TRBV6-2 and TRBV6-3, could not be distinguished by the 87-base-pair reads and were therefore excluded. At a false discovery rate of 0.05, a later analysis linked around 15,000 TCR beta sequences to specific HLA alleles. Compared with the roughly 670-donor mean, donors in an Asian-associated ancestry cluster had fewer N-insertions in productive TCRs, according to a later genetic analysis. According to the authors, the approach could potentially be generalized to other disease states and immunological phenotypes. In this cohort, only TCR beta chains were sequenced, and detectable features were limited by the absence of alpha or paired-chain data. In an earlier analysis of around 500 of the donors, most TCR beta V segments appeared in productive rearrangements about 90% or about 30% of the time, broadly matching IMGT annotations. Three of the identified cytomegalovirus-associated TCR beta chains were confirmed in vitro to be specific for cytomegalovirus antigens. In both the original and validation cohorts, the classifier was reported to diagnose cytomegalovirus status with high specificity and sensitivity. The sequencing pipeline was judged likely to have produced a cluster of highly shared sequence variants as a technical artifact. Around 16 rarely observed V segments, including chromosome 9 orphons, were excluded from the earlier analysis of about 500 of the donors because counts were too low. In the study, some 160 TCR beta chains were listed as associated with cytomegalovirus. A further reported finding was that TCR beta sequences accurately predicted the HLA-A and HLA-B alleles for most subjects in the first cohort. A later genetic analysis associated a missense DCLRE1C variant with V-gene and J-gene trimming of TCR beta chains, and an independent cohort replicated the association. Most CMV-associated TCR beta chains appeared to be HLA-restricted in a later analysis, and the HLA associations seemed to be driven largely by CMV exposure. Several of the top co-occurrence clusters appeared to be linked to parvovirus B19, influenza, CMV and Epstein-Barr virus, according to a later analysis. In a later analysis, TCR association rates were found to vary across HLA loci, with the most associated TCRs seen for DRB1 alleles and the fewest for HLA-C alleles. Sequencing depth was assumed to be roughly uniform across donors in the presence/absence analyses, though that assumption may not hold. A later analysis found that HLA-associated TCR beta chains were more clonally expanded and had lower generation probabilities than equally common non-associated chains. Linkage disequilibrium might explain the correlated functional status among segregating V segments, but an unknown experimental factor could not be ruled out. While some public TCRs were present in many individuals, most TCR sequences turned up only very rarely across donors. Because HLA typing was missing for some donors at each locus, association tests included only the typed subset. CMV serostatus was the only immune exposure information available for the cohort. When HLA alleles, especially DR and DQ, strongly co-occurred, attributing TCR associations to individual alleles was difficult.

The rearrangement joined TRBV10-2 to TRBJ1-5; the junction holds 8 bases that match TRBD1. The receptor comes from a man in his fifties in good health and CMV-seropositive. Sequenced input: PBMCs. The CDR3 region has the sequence CASSEWTGTSNQPQHF. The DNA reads TGCGCCAGCAGTGAGTGGACAGGGACTAGCAATCAGCCCCAGCATTTT.